This is a list of T cell receptor beta chains from one sample in a study of blood T cell repertoires in COVID-19. TCRdb's copy holds only in-frame clones and misses some; the assay was immunoSEQ multiplex PCR. The sample comprises 200,000 to 250,000 clones, around 89% of which are singletons, and 0.85% to 0.95% rests with the top ten. The sample comprised PBMCs or T cells enriched from blood (not recorded which). Receptors originate from a man in his fifties or sixties who had been exposed to COVID-19. Both conserved end residues are part of each CDR3. Fields, in order: clone size, V gene, J gene, D gene, CDR3 DNA, CDR3 protein. The D gene is left open where the match is weak. Clone size is given for some rows only: seen once, a few or many times, or a class if the clone is expanded.

clone size: once; V gene: TRBV9; J gene: TRBJ1-2; D gene: TRBD1; CDR3 DNA: TGTGCCAGCAGCGTAGCCCCATCCCTGACAGGGGGCAATGACTATGGCTACACCTTC; CDR3 protein: CASSVAPSLTGGNDYGYTF
clone size: NA; V gene: TRBV5-5; J gene: TRBJ2-2; D gene: NA; CDR3 DNA: TGTGCCAGCACTCCTGCGGGGACTCCGAACACCGGGGAGCTGTTTTTT; CDR3 protein: CASTPAGTPNTGELFF
clone size: NA; V gene: TRBV4-2; J gene: TRBJ2-1; D gene: TRBD2; CDR3 DNA: TGTGCCAGCAGCCGCCGACTAGCGGGAGAGAATGAGCAGTTCTTC; CDR3 protein: CASSRRLAGENEQFF
clone size: NA; V gene: TRBV14; J gene: TRBJ2-3; D gene: TRBD2; CDR3 DNA: TGTGCCAGCAGCCAAGATTTGACTAGCGGGACACGGGGAGATACGCAGTATTTT; CDR3 protein: CASSQDLTSGTRGDTQYF
clone size: NA; V gene: TRBV5-6; J gene: TRBJ1-1; D gene: TRBD1; CDR3 DNA: TGTGCCAGCAGCTTGGCCGGGACAGGGGTCACTGAAGCTTTCTTT; CDR3 protein: CASSLAGTGVTEAFF
clone size: NA; V gene: TRBV19; J gene: TRBJ1-1; D gene: NA; CDR3 DNA: TGTGCCAGTAGTATATCCAGGGGTCCCGTTATAAGAAACACTGAAGCTTTCTTT; CDR3 protein: CASSISRGPVIRNTEAFF
clone size: once; V gene: TRBV5-5; J gene: TRBJ2-3; D gene: NA; CDR3 DNA: TGTGCCAGCAGCTTGACAGCCTACACAGATACGCAGTATTTT; CDR3 protein: CASSLTAYTDTQYF
clone size: NA; V gene: TRBV19; J gene: TRBJ1-5; D gene: TRBD1; CDR3 DNA: TGTGCCAGTAGTATTCTTGGACAGGCCATAAATCAGCCCCAGCATTTT; CDR3 protein: CASSILGQAINQPQHF
clone size: NA; V gene: TRBV2; J gene: TRBJ2-5; D gene: NA; CDR3 DNA: TGTGCCAGCAACACAGGATCCGAAGGCGTCGGTGGGACCCAGTACTTC; CDR3 protein: CASNTGSEGVGGTQYF
clone size: NA; V gene: TRBV5-1; J gene: TRBJ2-1; D gene: TRBD2; CDR3 DNA: TGCGCCAGCAGCTTGCCCTCTGGCGGGGGGGCAGGTGTTGAGCAGTTCTTC; CDR3 protein: CASSLPSGGGAGVEQFF
clone size: NA; V gene: TRBV2; J gene: TRBJ2-2; D gene: NA; CDR3 DNA: TGTGCCAGCAGTGAAGCAGGGACACCCGGGGACACCGGGGAGCTGTTTTTT; CDR3 protein: CASSEAGTPGDTGELFF
clone size: NA; V gene: TRBV28; J gene: TRBJ2-7; D gene: NA; CDR3 DNA: TGTGCCAGCAGTTCCCCCCGGGTGTTCCGATACGAGCAGTACTTC; CDR3 protein: CASSSPRVFRYEQYF
clone size: NA; V gene: TRBV28; J gene: TRBJ2-1; D gene: TRBD1; CDR3 DNA: TGTGCCAGCAGGAATGGCGGGACAGGGGACTACAATGAGCAGTTCTTC; CDR3 protein: CASRNGGTGDYNEQFF
clone size: NA; V gene: TRBV6-4; J gene: TRBJ2-1; D gene: NA; CDR3 DNA: TGTGCCAGCAGTCCCCAAAGCGGTTCGTACAATGAGCAGTTCTTC; CDR3 protein: CASSPQSGSYNEQFF
clone size: NA; V gene: TRBV24-1; J gene: TRBJ2-7; D gene: TRBD2; CDR3 DNA: TGTGCCACCAGTGACCCTACTAGCGGACTTGGCGAGCAGTACTTC; CDR3 protein: CATSDPTSGLGEQYF
clone size: NA; V gene: TRBV4-1; J gene: TRBJ1-5; D gene: NA; CDR3 DNA: TGCGCCAGCAGCCCGTACCAGGCAGGGGAAGGGCAGCCCCAGCATTTT; CDR3 protein: CASSPYQAGEGQPQHF
clone size: NA; V gene: TRBV30; J gene: TRBJ1-2; D gene: NA; CDR3 DNA: TGTGCCTGGAGTAGGGGCTTTAGGCTATCGGGCTACACCTTC; CDR3 protein: CAWSRGFRLSGYTF
clone size: NA; V gene: TRBV5-1; J gene: TRBJ1-1; D gene: NA; CDR3 DNA: TGCGCCAGCAGCTTGGCGTCGGAGGACACTGAAGCTTTCTTT; CDR3 protein: CASSLASEDTEAFF
clone size: NA; V gene: TRBV5-6; J gene: TRBJ1-2; D gene: TRBD1; CDR3 DNA: TGTGCCAGCAGCTTGAACAGGGGGTATGGCTACACCTTC; CDR3 protein: CASSLNRGYGYTF
clone size: NA; V gene: TRBV15; J gene: TRBJ2-1; D gene: NA; CDR3 DNA: TGTGCCACCAGCCCCCACCAGGGGAACTACAATGAGCAGTTCTTC; CDR3 protein: CATSPHQGNYNEQFF
clone size: once; V gene: TRBV6-5; J gene: TRBJ2-5; D gene: TRBD2; CDR3 DNA: TGTGCCAGCAGTCCCGGACTAGAAAGAACAGAGACCCAGTACTTC; CDR3 protein: CASSPGLERTETQYF
clone size: NA; V gene: TRBV9; J gene: TRBJ1-2; D gene: NA; CDR3 DNA: TGTGCCAGCAGCGTAGATGTTGGAGGCAGGCAGAACTATGGCTACACCTTC; CDR3 protein: CASSVDVGGRQNYGYTF
clone size: NA; V gene: TRBV19; J gene: TRBJ1-5; D gene: NA; CDR3 DNA: TGTGCCAGTAGTATAGACCCAAATCAGCCCCAGCATTTT; CDR3 protein: CASSIDPNQPQHF
clone size: NA; V gene: TRBV28; J gene: TRBJ1-2; D gene: NA; CDR3 DNA: TGTGCCAGCAGCCGGGGGTCTCATGGCTACACCTTC; CDR3 protein: CASSRGSHGYTF
clone size: NA; V gene: TRBV5-1; J gene: TRBJ1-5; D gene: NA; CDR3 DNA: TGCGCCAGCAGCTTGAACGGGGGAAGCAATCAGCCCCAGCATTTT; CDR3 protein: CASSLNGGSNQPQHF
clone size: NA; V gene: TRBV5-1; J gene: TRBJ1-6; D gene: NA; CDR3 DNA: TGCGCCAGCAGCTTGACAGGGCATCGATCACCCCTCCACTTT; CDR3 protein: CASSLTGHRSPLHF
clone size: NA; V gene: TRBV12-3/TRBV12-4; J gene: TRBJ1-3; D gene: NA; CDR3 DNA: TGTGCCAGCAGTCCCGGGGGGAGGGCCATATATTTT; CDR3 protein: CASSPGGRAIYF
clone size: NA; V gene: TRBV30; J gene: TRBJ1-1; D gene: TRBD1; CDR3 DNA: TGTGCCTGGGACAGGGTGATGAACACTGAAGCTTTCTTT; CDR3 protein: CAWDRVMNTEAFF
clone size: NA; V gene: TRBV5-1; J gene: TRBJ1-5; D gene: TRBD1; CDR3 DNA: TGCGCCAGCAGCTTGGGGACAGGGGGTTTCGATCAGCCCCAGCATTTT; CDR3 protein: CASSLGTGGFDQPQHF
clone size: NA; V gene: TRBV29-1; J gene: TRBJ1-2; D gene: TRBD1; CDR3 DNA: TGCAGCGTCCCGACAGGGCCCTATGGCTACACCTTC; CDR3 protein: CSVPTGPYGYTF
clone size: NA; V gene: TRBV2; J gene: TRBJ1-3; D gene: TRBD1; CDR3 DNA: TGTGCCAGCAGTGAAGGCCACAGGGGATCTGGAAACACCATATATTTT; CDR3 protein: CASSEGHRGSGNTIYF
clone size: NA; V gene: TRBV10-3; J gene: TRBJ2-2; D gene: TRBD1; CDR3 DNA: TGTGCCATCAGTTTTTTCGACAGGGACACCGGGGAGCTGTTTTTT; CDR3 protein: CAISFFDRDTGELFF